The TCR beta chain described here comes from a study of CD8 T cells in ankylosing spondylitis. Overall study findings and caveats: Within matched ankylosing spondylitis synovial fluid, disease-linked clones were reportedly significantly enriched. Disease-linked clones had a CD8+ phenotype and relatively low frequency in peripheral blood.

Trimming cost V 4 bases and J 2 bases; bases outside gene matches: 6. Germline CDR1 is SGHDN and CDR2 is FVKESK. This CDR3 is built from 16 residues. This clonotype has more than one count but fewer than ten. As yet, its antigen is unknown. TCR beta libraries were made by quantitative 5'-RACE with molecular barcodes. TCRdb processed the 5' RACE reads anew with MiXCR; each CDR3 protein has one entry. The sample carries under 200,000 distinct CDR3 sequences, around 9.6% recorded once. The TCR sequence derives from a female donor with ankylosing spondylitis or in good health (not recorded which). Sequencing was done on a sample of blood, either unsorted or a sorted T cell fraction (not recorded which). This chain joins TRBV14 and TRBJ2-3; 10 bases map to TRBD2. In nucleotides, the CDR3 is TGTGCCAGCAGCCCGCTAGCGGGAGAAGTCACAGATACGCAGTATTTT. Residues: CASSPLAGEVTDTQYF.